The clone carrying this TCR beta chain occurred a few times. This entry belongs to a study of response to subunit inactivated influenza vaccine. From the RT-PCR reads, TCRdb called clonotypes with MiXCR, one entry per CDR3 protein. The profile shows hundreds of thousands of distinct CDR3 sequences, approximately 11% of them singletons. In germline, CDR1 is SGHRS, CDR2 YFSETQ. The CDR3 is 15 residues long. With 4 bases removed from V and 4 bases from J, the gap between germline ends came to 14 bases. The sample was also reused in another study, on T cells expressing NK-cell markers. From that report: 5'RACE template switching with UMIs generated TCR beta cDNA. One of the eight sequenced donors was seronegative, whereas the other seven were HCMV-seropositive.

The source is a man in his fifties or sixties who received an inactivated influenza vaccine. This rearrangement joins TRBV5-1 to TRBJ2-2; D perhaps matches TRBD1 (6 bases). The material was PBMCs from blood, obtained on the day of vaccination. The CDR3 DNA reads as TGCGCCAGCAGCCCGACAGGATTTGGCACCGGGGAGCTGTTTTTT. Translating gives CASSPTGFGTGELFF.